This T cell receptor (beta chain) emerged from a study of cytomegalovirus exposure and HLA in healthy donors. Study context: An early release of data contained about 85 million unique TCRs, which came from HLA-typed donors.

In the case of this clone: The antigen is unknown.

The CDR3 contains 13 residues. Looked up from germline, CDR1 is MNHNS and CDR2 is SASEGT. With 8 bases clipped from V and 4 bases from J, the junction kept 7 bases outside the gene matches. The study ran its PCR with 60 Vbeta and 13 Jbeta primers. Sequencing was performed with immunoSEQ multiplex PCR; in TCRdb, only in-frame clones are kept and a portion is missing. Found here are 250,000 or so clones, 80% to 95% of them singletons; the top ten hold about 1.7%. Study-wide findings and caveats: In a later analysis, TCR beta V- and J-gene trimming was associated with a missense DCLRE1C variant. In a later analysis, several top co-occurrence clusters appeared linked to parvovirus B19, influenza, CMV and Epstein-Barr virus.

J is TRBJ1-2 and V is TRBV6-1; 7 bases agree with TRBD1. Material for sequencing was PBMCs. The sequence derives from a girl aged 2 to 10 in good health and CMV-seronegative. The CDR3 here is CASGWDRAYGYTF. The CDR3 region has the DNA TGTGCCAGCGGGTGGGACAGAGCCTATGGCTACACCTTC.